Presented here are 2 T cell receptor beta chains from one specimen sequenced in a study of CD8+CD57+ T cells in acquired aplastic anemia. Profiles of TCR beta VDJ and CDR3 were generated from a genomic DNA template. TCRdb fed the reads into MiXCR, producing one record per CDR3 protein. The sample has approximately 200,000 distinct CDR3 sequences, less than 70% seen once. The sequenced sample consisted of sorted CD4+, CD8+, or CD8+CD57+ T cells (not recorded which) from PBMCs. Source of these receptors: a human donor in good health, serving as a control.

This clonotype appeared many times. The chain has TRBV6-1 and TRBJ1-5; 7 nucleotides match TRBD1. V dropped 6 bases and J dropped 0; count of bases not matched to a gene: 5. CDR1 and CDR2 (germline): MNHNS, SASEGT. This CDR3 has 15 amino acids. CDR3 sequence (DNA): TGTGCCAGCAGCGCATGGGACAGTAGCAATCAGCCCCAGCATTTT. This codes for CASSAWDSSNQPQHF.

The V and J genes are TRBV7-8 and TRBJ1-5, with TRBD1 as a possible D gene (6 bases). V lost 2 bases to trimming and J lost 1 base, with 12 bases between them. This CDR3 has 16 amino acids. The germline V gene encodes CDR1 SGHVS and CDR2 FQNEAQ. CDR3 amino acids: CASSLRGQLSNQPQHF. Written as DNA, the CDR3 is TGTGCCAGCAGCTTACGCGGACAGCTCAGCAATCAGCCCCAGCATTTT.